Presented here are 13 T cell receptor beta chains from one specimen sequenced in a study of identical twins. Via MiXCR, TCRdb re-called the 5' RACE reads, giving one row per CDR3 protein. This table has 1.5 million to 2 million distinct CDR3 sequences, 32% appearing once. The sequencing input was cord blood. The receptor set was obtained from a newborn girl in good health.

This clonotype occurred once. The genes are TRBV30 and TRBJ2-3, with 13 bases that match TRBD2. The CDR3 consists of 17 residues. In germline, CDR1 is GTSNPN, CDR2 SVGIG (reference sequence). Trimming removed 3 bases from V and 2 bases from J; junction bases left unmatched: 8. The CDR3 protein is CAWSGTSGATVTDTQYF. In nucleotides, the CDR3 is TGTGCCTGGAGCGGGACTAGCGGGGCAACCGTCACAGATACGCAGTATTTT.

This clonotype was recorded many times. The chain uses TRBV27 and TRBJ2-7; 11 nucleotides match TRBD1. Unmatched junction bases numbered 3, after V lost 2 bases and J lost 3 bases. Germline CDR1 and CDR2: MNHEY and SMNVEV (reference sequence). This CDR3 is built from 15 residues. DNA for the CDR3: TGTGCCAGCAGTTTAATGGGGACAGGGGGCTACGAGCAGTACTTC. It is translated as CASSLMGTGGYEQYF.

V is TRBV6-1 and J is TRBJ1-2; D unclear. Germline CDR1 MNHNS, CDR2 SASEGT. This CDR3 comprises 14 residues. Trimming pared 1 base from V and 4 bases from J, leaving 10 bases between. CDR3 nucleotide sequence: TGTGCCAGCAGTGAAGGGTTTATGCCCTATGGCTACACCTTC. Its protein is CASSEGFMPYGYTF.

This clonotype occurred many times. The V and J genes are TRBV4-1 and TRBJ2-7, with D maybe TRBD2 (6 bases). The CDR3 consists of 14 residues. Deletions cut 4 bases from V and 3 bases from J, with 13 bases between. Per germline, CDR1 MGHRA and CDR2 YSYEKL. The chain's CDR3 is CASSPGTQFYEQYF. The CDR3 nucleotides read TGCGCCAGCAGCCCCGGGACTCAGTTCTACGAGCAGTACTTC.

This sequence joins TRBV20-1 and TRBJ2-1; 8 bases agree with TRBD2. Near its end, the DNA agrees better with TRBJ2-7, so the J call may be wrong. Germline CDR1 reads DFQATT; CDR2 reads SNEGSKA (reference sequence). This CDR3 is 14 amino acids long. For the CDR3, the DNA is TGCAGTGCTGCTACTAGCGGCTCCTACAATGAGCAGTACTTC. This sequence encodes CSAATSGSYNEQYF.

The chain's CDR3 is CASSPGQVYSGANVLTF. The CDR3 DNA follows: TGCGCCAGCAGCCCTGGACAGGTATACTCTGGGGCCAACGTCCTGACTTTC. The chain has TRBV5-1 and TRBJ2-6, with 7 bases identical to TRBD1. This CDR3 is 17 amino acids long. The germline V gene has CDR1 SGHRS and CDR2 YFSETQ. V shed 4 bases and J 0 bases; nucleotides not matched to a gene: 7.

This clonotype was observed a few times. This sequence joins TRBV2 and TRBJ1-5, with D possibly being TRBD1 (5 bases). The CDR3 covers 15 residues. The germline V and J ends were trimmed by 1 base and 7 bases, with 14 bases remaining between them. Germline loops: CDR1 SNHLY, CDR2 FYNNEI. Here the CDR3 DNA reads TGTGCCAGCAGTGAAGGCGGGACGTCGAAACAGCCCCAGCATTTT. Protein sequence: CASSEGGTSKQPQHF.

The chain links TRBV9 to TRBJ2-1; D unresolved. This CDR3 contains 15 residues. Germline CDR1 SGDLS, CDR2 YYNGEE. Trimming cost V 4 bases and J 0 bases, with 11 bases left between them. This CDR3 reads CASSSRVASYNEQFF. CDR3 coding DNA: TGTGCCAGCAGCTCCCGGGTGGCCTCCTACAATGAGCAGTTCTTC. Using reference TRBV9 and TRBJ2-1 for the parts outside the CDR3, the full variable domain is DSGVTQTPKHLITATGQRVTLRCSPRSGDLSVYWYQQSLDQGLQFLIQYYNGEERAKGNILERFSAQQFPDLHSELNLSSLELGDSALYFCASSSRVASYNEQFFGPGTRLTVL.

V and J are TRBV27 and TRBJ2-5; unclear D gene. The V gene lost 5 bases and the J gene lost 11 bases, with 30 bases spanning the gap. The CDR3 covers 17 residues. From germline, CDR1 is MNHEY and CDR2 SMNVEV (reference sequence). The CDR3 sequence is CASSVMDRDRSYNEQYF. The CDR3 DNA reads TGTGCCAGCAGTGTTATGGACCGCGACCGGTCCTACAATGAGCAGTACTTC.

This clonotype appeared a few times. This chain uses TRBV12-3 or TRBV12-4 with TRBJ2-3; tentatively, D is TRBD2 (6 bases). CDR3 size: 13 residues. V shed 6 bases and J shed 5 bases, with 12 bases lying between them. The CDR3 sequence is CASSPARGDTQYF. For the CDR3, the DNA is TGTGCCAGCAGCCCCGCGCGGGGAGATACGCAGTATTTT.

This clonotype was found a few times. The chain recombines TRBV5-1 with TRBJ2-3; 10 bases match TRBD2. Germline CDR1 and CDR2: SGHRS and YFSETQ. This CDR3 comprises 18 residues. V lost 6 bases, J lost 0 bases, and 13 bases stayed unmatched. CDR3 loop: CASTTGFIAGGSTDTQYF. Here the CDR3 DNA reads TGCGCCAGCACCACCGGGTTCATAGCGGGGGGAAGCACAGATACGCAGTATTTT.

This clonotype was seen a few times. The chain couples TRBV6-5 to TRBJ1-6, with unresolved D. CDR3 length: 13 residues. The germline CDR1 and CDR2 sequences are MNHEY and SVGAGI. The germline V and J ends were trimmed by 7 bases and 10 bases, with 14 bases remaining between them. The CDR3 loop reads CASTERPLSPLHF. In nucleotides, the CDR3 is TGTGCCAGCACCGAAAGACCCTTATCACCCCTCCACTTT.

V is TRBV29-1 and J is TRBJ1-2; possibly TRBD1 for D (5 bases). Germline CDR1 is SQVTM and CDR2 is ANQGSEA. CDR3 length: 13 amino acids. V was pared by 5 bases and J by 1 base, with 11 bases between. The CDR3 loop is CSVTGHLNYGYTF. In DNA form, the CDR3 reads TGCAGCGTTACAGGTCACCTTAACTATGGCTACACCTTC.